This T cell receptor beta chain was identified during a study of T cells in Graves' hyperthyroidism and ophthalmopathy. Study-wide results and caveats: Progression to ophthalmopathy was predicted a median of 6.5 months early.

This clonotype was observed a handful of times. The antigen remains unidentified. RNA transcripts served as the template for amplifying TCR beta CDR3 regions. First-round RT-PCR with HTBI primers amplified the TCR CDR3 region. TCRdb independently ran MiXCR on the multiplex PCR reads; one entry per CDR3 protein. The sample includes about 560,000 distinct CDR3 sequences, under 60% of them seen just once. The germline CDR1 and CDR2 sequences are SGHVS and FQNEAQ. V lost 5 bases to trimming and J lost 5 bases, with 15 bases between them. This CDR3 is built from 14 residues. The source of this sequence is a woman younger than 30 with Graves' hyperthyroidism. The sequencing sample was made of peripheral blood or thyroid tissue (not recorded which). V is TRBV7-8 and J is TRBJ1-1; tentative D call: TRBD1 (6 bases). CDR3 in DNA: TGTGCCAGCAGCGCCGACAGGAGTAGGACTGAAGCTTTCTTT. Translated: CASSADRSRTEAFF.